The 5 T cell receptor beta chains listed next were all sequenced from one sample in a study of identical twins. TCRdb re-derived calls from the 5' RACE reads in MiXCR, one entry per CDR3 protein. The sample lists about 220,000 distinct CDR3 sequences, 9.4% occurring once. Material for sequencing was memory (CD45RO+) T cells sorted from blood. All receptors derive from a woman under 30 in good health.

The J gene is TRBJ2-6, the V gene TRBV12-3 or TRBV12-4, with no clear D. The V and J ends lost 6 bases and 4 bases respectively, with 7 bases between them. The CDR3 loop spans 13 amino acids. CDR3 region: CASRPSGANVLTF. CDR3 sequence (DNA): TGTGCCAGCAGGCCGTCCGGGGCCAACGTCCTGACTTTC.

This sequence joins TRBV3-1 and TRBJ2-6; no reliable D call. This CDR3 is built from 16 residues. The germline V and J ends were trimmed by 4 bases and 0 bases, with 10 bases remaining between them. CDR1 LGHDT and CDR2 YNNKEL come from the germline V gene (reference sequence). The CDR3 region has the DNA TGTGCCAGCAGCCCCAAGCCCGGCTCTGGGGCCAACGTCCTGACTTTC. It is translated as CASSPKPGSGANVLTF.

The chain couples TRBV5-1 to TRBJ2-7; possibly TRBD2 for D (5 bases). The germline CDR1 and CDR2 sequences are SGHRS and YFSETQ. The ends were cut back, 0 bases at V and 6 bases at J, with 10 bases in the middle. This CDR3 has 13 residues. The CDR3 bases are TGCGCCAGCAGCTTGGGTCCTAGCCGCGAGCAGTACTTC. Its protein product is CASSLGPSREQYF.

This clonotype came up a few times. The chain employs TRBV2 and TRBJ2-1; 9 nucleotides agree with TRBD2. With V trimmed by 3 bases and J by 2 bases, 2 bases remained unmatched. Looked up from germline, CDR1 is SNHLY and CDR2 is FYNNEI. There are 15 residues in the CDR3. CDR3: CASSDSGRTYNEQFF. The CDR3 nucleotides read TGTGCCAGCAGTGACAGCGGGAGGACCTACAATGAGCAGTTCTTC.

This clonotype was seen repeatedly, ten times or more. The CDR3 bases are TGTGCCAGCAGTCCCGAAGGACAGGGGTATGGCTACACCTTC. This gives the protein CASSPEGQGYGYTF. J is TRBJ1-2 and V is TRBV12-3 or TRBV12-4, with TRBD1 matching 9 bases. This CDR3 spans 14 amino acids. Trimming removed 5 bases from V and 5 bases from J; junction bases left unmatched: 6.